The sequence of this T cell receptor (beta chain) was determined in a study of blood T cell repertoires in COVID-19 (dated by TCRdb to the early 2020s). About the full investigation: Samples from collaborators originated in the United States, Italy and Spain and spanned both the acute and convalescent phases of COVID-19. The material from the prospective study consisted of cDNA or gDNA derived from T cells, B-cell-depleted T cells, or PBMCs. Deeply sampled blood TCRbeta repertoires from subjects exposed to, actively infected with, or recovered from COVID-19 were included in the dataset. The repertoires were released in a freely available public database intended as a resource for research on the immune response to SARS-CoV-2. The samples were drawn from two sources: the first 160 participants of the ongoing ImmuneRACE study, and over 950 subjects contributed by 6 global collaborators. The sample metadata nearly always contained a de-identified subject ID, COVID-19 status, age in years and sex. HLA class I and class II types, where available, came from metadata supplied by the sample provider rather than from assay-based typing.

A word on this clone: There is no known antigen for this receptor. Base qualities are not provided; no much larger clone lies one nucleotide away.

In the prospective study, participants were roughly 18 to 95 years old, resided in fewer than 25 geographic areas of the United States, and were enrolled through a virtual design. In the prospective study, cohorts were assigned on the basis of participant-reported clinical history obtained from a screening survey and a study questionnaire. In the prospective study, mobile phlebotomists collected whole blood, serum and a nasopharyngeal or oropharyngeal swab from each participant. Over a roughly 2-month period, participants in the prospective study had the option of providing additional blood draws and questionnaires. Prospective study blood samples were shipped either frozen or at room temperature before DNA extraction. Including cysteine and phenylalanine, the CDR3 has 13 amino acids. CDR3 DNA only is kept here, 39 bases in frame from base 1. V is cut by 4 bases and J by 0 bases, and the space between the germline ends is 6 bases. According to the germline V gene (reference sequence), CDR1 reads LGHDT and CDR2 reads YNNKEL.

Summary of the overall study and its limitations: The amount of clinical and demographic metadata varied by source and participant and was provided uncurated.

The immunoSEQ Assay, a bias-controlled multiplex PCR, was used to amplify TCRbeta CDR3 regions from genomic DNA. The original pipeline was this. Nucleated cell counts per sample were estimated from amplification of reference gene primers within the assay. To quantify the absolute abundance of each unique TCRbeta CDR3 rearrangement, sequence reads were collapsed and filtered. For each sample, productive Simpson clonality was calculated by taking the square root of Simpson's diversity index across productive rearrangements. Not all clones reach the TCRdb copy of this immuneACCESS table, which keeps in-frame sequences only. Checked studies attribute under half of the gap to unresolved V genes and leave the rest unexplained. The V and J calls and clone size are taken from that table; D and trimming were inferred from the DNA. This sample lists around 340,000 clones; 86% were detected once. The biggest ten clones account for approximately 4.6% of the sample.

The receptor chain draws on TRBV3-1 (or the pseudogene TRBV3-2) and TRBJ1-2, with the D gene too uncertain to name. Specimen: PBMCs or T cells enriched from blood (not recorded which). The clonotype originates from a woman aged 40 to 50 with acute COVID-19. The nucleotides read TGTGCCAGCAGCCCCCTTCCTAACTATGGCTACACCTTC. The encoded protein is CASSPLPNYGYTF.